These 17 T cell receptor beta chains were all obtained from the same sample, sequenced in a study of T cells in Graves' hyperthyroidism and ophthalmopathy (dated by TCRdb to about 2019). Library preparation employed multiplex PCR. TCRdb shows the sequencer as Illumina HiSeq 2000. The TCR beta CDR3 regions were amplified from the RNA transcripts. For the first round of RT-PCR on the TCR CDR3, the HTBI primer set was used together with the Qiagen OneStep RT-PCR kit. TCRdb itself trimmed the public reads at Q25 with fastp, ran MiXCR and retained productive beta chains. Every entry covers one CDR3 protein and lists the most common genes and DNA from its rows. Within this sample are approximately 400,000 distinct CDR3 sequences, with 15% to 17% of them counted one time only. The top ten hold over 7.5% of the sample. The source material was blood. The receptors stem from a woman aged 18-35 years with Graves' hyperthyroidism.

This clonotype was detected many times. The chain uses TRBV12-3 or TRBV12-4 and TRBJ2-3, with D perhaps matching TRBD1 (5 bases). V lost 5 bases and J 6 bases, leaving 12 bases between the germline ends. The CDR3 length is 13 residues. The CDR3 sequence: CASSKGSSDTQYF. DNA for the CDR3: TGTGCCAGCAGTAAGGGGTCTTCGGATACGCAGTATTTT.

The sample holds a few counts of this clonotype. The chain employs TRBV2 and TRBJ2-7; a possible D gene is TRBD2 (7 bases). Deletions cut 7 bases from V and 1 base from J, with 17 bases between. This CDR3 contains 15 residues. Germline CDR1 reads SNHLY; CDR2 reads FYNNEI. The chain's CDR3 is CASKVGGPGSYEQYF. In DNA, the CDR3 is TGTGCCAGCAAAGTCGGGGGGCCCGGATCCTACGAGCAGTACTTC.

The V gene is TRBV3-1, the J gene TRBJ2-5; 8 positions agree with TRBD2. The trim removed 1 base at V and 1 base at J, leaving 8 bases unmatched. This CDR3 comprises 17 residues. CDR1 is LGHDT and CDR2 is YNNKEL in the germline V gene (reference sequence). In DNA, the CDR3 is TGTGCCAGCAGCCAAGGTCCGGGGGGGACCTCCCAAGAGACCCAGTACTTC. Its translation: CASSQGPGGTSQETQYF.

The V call is TRBV4-1, the J call TRBJ2-1; 9 nucleotides line up with TRBD2. J was trimmed by 8 bases and V by 0 bases; bases with no gene match: 11. Germline CDR1 is MGHRA and CDR2 is YSYEKL. This CDR3 is built from 17 residues. CDR3 sequence reads: CASSQEGLAGRRDEQFF. The CDR3, as DNA: TGCGCCAGCAGCCAAGAGGGTCTAGCGGGGCGCCGGGATGAGCAGTTCTTC.

In this sample, this clonotype turned up many times. The chain links TRBV9 to TRBJ2-2, with D uncertain. This CDR3 comprises 12 residues. Germline CDR1 reads SGDLS; CDR2 reads YYNGEE. The V gene lost 8 bases and the J gene lost 7 bases, with 12 bases spanning the gap. The CDR3 DNA reads as TGTGCCAGTTCTATAATGGTCGGGGAGCTGTTTTTT. It is translated as CASSIMVGELFF.

This clonotype has a count of ten or more. The chain couples TRBV20-1 to TRBJ2-3; D may be TRBD2 (6 bases). CDR1 and CDR2 (germline): DFQATT, SNEGSKA (reference sequence). Trimming stripped 3 bases from V and 2 bases from J, with 15 bases between. The CDR3 is made up of 15 amino acids. DNA for the CDR3: TGCAGTGCTAGGGGACTGGCGGACGACACAGATACGCAGTATTTT. Translated, it gives CSARGLADDTDTQYF.

The chain carries TRBV3-1 and TRBJ1-3; no clear D gene. Germline-derived CDR1 and CDR2 are LGHDT and YNNKEL (reference sequence). The ends were cut back, 4 bases at V and 5 bases at J, with 15 bases in the middle. This CDR3 contains 15 residues. CDR3: CASSRPLKWRNTIYF. CDR3 in DNA: TGTGCCAGCAGCCGTCCACTCAAATGGAGAAACACCATATATTTT.

The chain uses TRBV20-1 and TRBJ1-2; D might be TRBD1 (6 bases). The germline gives CDR1 DFQATT, CDR2 SNEGSKA (reference sequence). This CDR3 has 16 amino acids. Trimming left V 1 base short and J 6 bases short, with 21 bases between. The DNA for the CDR3 is TGCAGTGCTAGAGGAATACAGGGTGGAGCAGGGGATGGCTACACCTTC. It encodes CSARGIQGGAGDGYTF.

This clonotype has ten or more counts. V and J are TRBV27 and TRBJ2-5; tentatively, D is TRBD1 or TRBD2 (6 bases each). Germline CDR1 is MNHEY and CDR2 is SMNVEV (reference sequence). The CDR3 is made up of 15 amino acids. V lost 6 bases and J lost 4, with 18 bases in between. This CDR3 is CASSRDTGGGETQYF. The DNA for the CDR3 is TGTGCCAGCAGCCGGGACACAGGAGGGGGAGAGACCCAGTACTTC.

This clonotype was recorded many times. The chain uses TRBV11-1 and TRBJ1-2, with a weak D call TRBD1 (5 bases). The CDR3 sequence is 14 residues long. Per the germline V gene, CDR1 is SGHAT and CDR2 is FQDESV (reference sequence). V was shortened by 4 bases and J by 0 bases, with 9 bases between the two germline ends. The CDR3: CASSWDRTNYGYTF. CDR3 DNA: TGTGCCAGCAGCTGGGACCGAACTAACTATGGCTACACCTTC.

This clonotype was recorded many times. The chain is built from TRBV7-9 and TRBJ1-5; a weak D match, TRBD1 (5 bases). Trimming left V 7 bases short and J 3 bases short, with 16 bases between. Germline CDR1 SEHNR, CDR2 FQNEAQ (reference sequence). This CDR3 has 15 residues. CDR3 bases: TGTGCCAGCACCGCGGGGCAGGGCGACAATCAGCCCCAGCATTTT. Translated: CASTAGQGDNQPQHF.

This clonotype has more than one count but fewer than ten. The chain has TRBV4-1 and TRBJ2-7, with 8 bases identical to TRBD1. The CDR3 spans 13 residues. Per germline, CDR1 MGHRA and CDR2 YSYEKL. J lost 6 bases, V lost 4 bases, and 5 bases had no gene match. CDR3 protein: CASSPQGVGEQYF. CDR3 in DNA: TGCGCCAGCAGCCCACAGGGGGTCGGCGAGCAGTACTTC.

Ten or more counts support this clonotype. The rearrangement uses TRBV3-1 and TRBJ2-3, with D possibly matching TRBD2 (5 bases). Germline CDR1 and CDR2: LGHDT and YNNKEL (reference sequence). The germline V and J ends were trimmed by 0 bases and 1 base, with 11 bases remaining between them. This CDR3 region has 16 residues. The CDR3 loop is CASSQELDYGTDTQYF. The CDR3 DNA reads TGTGCCAGCAGCCAAGAGTTAGACTACGGCACAGATACGCAGTATTTT.

This clonotype was detected many times. The chain joins TRBV5-1 to TRBJ2-7; 7 bases align to TRBD2. The junction had 3 bases not matched to a gene; V was cut back by 0 bases and J by 3 bases. CDR3 length: 14 amino acids. Germline V gene lookup returns CDR1 SGHRS and CDR2 YFSETQ. CDR3 region: CASSLATGGYEQYF. The CDR3 coding sequence is TGCGCCAGCAGCTTGGCCACGGGAGGCTACGAGCAGTACTTC.

This clonotype was detected many times. The V and J genes are TRBV5-1 and TRBJ2-1; 9 bases fit TRBD2. V shed 4 bases, J shed 4 bases, and the junction held 6 bases outside the gene matches. The CDR3 has 15 residues. The germline CDR1 and CDR2 sequences are SGHRS and YFSETQ. The CDR3 DNA sequence: TGCGCCAGCAGCACCGGACTAGCGAGTTACAATGAGCAGTTCTTC. Amino acid sequence: CASSTGLASYNEQFF.

Many counts were recorded for this clonotype. The V call is TRBV27, the J call TRBJ2-5; no definite D call. The CDR3 covers 13 residues. Germline CDR1 and CDR2: MNHEY and SMNVEV (reference sequence). V was pared by 3 bases and J by 2 bases, with 7 bases between. The CDR3 DNA is TGTGCCAGCAGTTTCCACCGGCAAGAGACCCAGTACTTC. Translating gives CASSFHRQETQYF.

There are many counts of this clonotype. The chain couples TRBV7-8 to TRBJ2-7; D may match TRBD1 or TRBD2 (5 bases each). The germline V gene encodes CDR1 SGHVS and CDR2 FQNEAQ. V lost 5 bases and J lost 5, with 19 bases in between. This CDR3 spans 15 amino acids. CDR3 sequence reads: CASSQNQRGPHEQYF. Written as DNA, the CDR3 is TGTGCCAGCAGCCAAAACCAGAGGGGCCCCCACGAGCAGTACTTC. The complete variable domain, with remaining parts taken from reference TRBV7-8 and TRBJ2-7, reads GAGVSQSPRYKVAKRGQDVALRCDPISGHVSLFWYQQALGQGPEFLTYFQNEAQLDKSGLPSDRFFAERPEGSVSTLKIQRTQQEDSAVYLCASSQNQRGPHEQYFGPGTRLTVT.